The clone carrying this TCR beta chain was counted between two and nine times. Its specificity is not known. The data belong to a study of regulatory T cells in long-lasting Graves disease. As to time point: newly diagnosed GD, antithyroid drugs for less than 3 months. Following extraction of RNA from PBMCs, that RNA was used to make the TCR library. Peripheral blood, about 9 milliliters of it, was drawn into EDTA tubes. Looked up from germline, CDR1 is SGHTS and CDR2 is YDEGEE. The CDR3 covers 16 residues. The study, taken as a whole, reports: Persistent disease exhibited a predilection for TRBV28, TRBJ1-2 and TRBJ2-5. Persistent-disease Graves' patients showed less TCR diversity than new cases.

Assembly of TCR beta libraries relied on iRepertoire HTBI primers together with Arm-PCR of CDR3 regions. TCRdb called the multiplex PCR reads again in MiXCR, with one record for every CDR3 protein. This repertoire shows over 500,000 distinct CDR3 sequences, roughly a sixth found once; its top ten account for about 11%. In addition, the sample was reused for a study of T cells in Graves' hyperthyroidism and ophthalmopathy. That publication notes: Orbital computed tomography, thyroid ultrasound, serum thyroxine and TRAb, and clinical symptoms together informed the diagnoses.

The TCR sequence derives from a man between 18 and 35 years old with Graves disease. Sequences were derived from peripheral blood mononuclear cells (PBMCs), sampled at new diagnosis, from a patient treated with antithyroid drugs. This chain joins TRBV5-8 and TRBJ2-1; 9 bases line up with TRBD1. Matching the DNA end better, TRBJ2-5 makes the J call doubtful. The CDR3 nucleotides read TGTGCCAGCAGCTTGTCTGCGGGACAGGGTATATCGACCCAGTACTTC. Protein: CASSLSAGQGISTQYF.